This T cell receptor beta chain was profiled in a study of blood T cell repertoires in COVID-19. There are 14 residues in the CDR3. Trimming at V came to 5 bases and at J to 10 bases, leaving 8 bases not matched to a gene. CDR1 and CDR2 from the germline V gene are SEHNR and FQNEAQ (reference sequence). This clone was seen more than once but under ten times. The authors' processing: Amplification from reference gene primers served as the basis for estimated nucleated cell counts. Clones were sequenced by immunoSEQ multiplex PCR, and TCRdb holds only the in-frame ones, with some missing. V, J and clone size reflect that table, while D and trimming were determined from the DNA. Of more than 150,000 clones listed, more than 80% are singletons.

The V gene is TRBV7-9, the J gene TRBJ1-6, with TRBD1 matching over 7 bases. Sequencing was done on a sample of peripheral blood. This TCR was recovered from a woman at least 80 years old with COVID-19, enrolled during active disease. Here the CDR3 reads CASSVDRADSPLHF. CDR3 coding DNA: TGTGCCAGCAGCGTTGACAGGGCGGACTCACCCCTCCACTTT.